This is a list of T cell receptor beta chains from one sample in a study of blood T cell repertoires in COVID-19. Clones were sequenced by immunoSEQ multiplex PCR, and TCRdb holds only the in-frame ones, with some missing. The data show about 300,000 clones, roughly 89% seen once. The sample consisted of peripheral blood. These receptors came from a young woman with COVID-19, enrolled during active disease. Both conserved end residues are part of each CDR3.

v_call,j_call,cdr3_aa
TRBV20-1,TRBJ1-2,CRGGWYGYTF
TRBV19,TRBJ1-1,CASSRGQGRSDTEAFF
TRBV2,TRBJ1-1,CASKGWEGRNTEAFF
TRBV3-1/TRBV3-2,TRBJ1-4,CASSQALALTLFF
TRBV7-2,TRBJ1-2,CASSHIVKRSFTGGYTF
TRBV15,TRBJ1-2,CATSREGAGQGYYGYTF
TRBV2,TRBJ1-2,CASSEDPRNRRGPNYGYTF
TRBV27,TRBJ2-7,CASSLGLAVHEQYF
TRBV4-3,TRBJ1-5,CASSPTVARENQPQHF
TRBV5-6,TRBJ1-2,CASRENGGHTGYTF
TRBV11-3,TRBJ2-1,CASSSPSFGTDEQFF
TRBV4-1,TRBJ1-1,CASSQDAGQVNTEAFF
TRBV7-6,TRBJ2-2,CASSPQLRGPSTGELFF
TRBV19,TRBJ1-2,CASRWGTRDLGGYTF
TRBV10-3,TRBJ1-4,CATREGGATNEKLFF
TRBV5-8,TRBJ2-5,CASSRDRGETQYF
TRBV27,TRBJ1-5,CASSRIYTIGTGANQPQHF
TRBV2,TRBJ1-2,CASSDPGDSYGYTF
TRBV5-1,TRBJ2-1,CASSLVGGGGAQREQFF
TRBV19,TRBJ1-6,CASSISGSPLHF
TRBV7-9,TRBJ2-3,CASSLGGGTITDTQYF
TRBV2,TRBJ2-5,CASRGTSGQETQYF
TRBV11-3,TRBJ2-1,CASSRSGRVGQYNEQFF
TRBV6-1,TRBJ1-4,CASSDTGGIGEKLFF
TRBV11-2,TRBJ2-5,CASSSSVGAGETQYF
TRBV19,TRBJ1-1,CASSILTGDTEAFF
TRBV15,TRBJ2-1,CATSRSGFNYNEQFF
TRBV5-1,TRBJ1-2,CASSEQGDYGYTF
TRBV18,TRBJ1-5,CASSPGRQGMEPQHF
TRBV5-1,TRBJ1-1,CASSLEGTGQANTEAFF
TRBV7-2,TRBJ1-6,CASSLVGQGAVNSPLHF
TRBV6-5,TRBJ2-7,CASSYDRQGRTFF
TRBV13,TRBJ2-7,CASSGGQGAGYEQYF
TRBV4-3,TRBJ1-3,CASSQANSGNTIYF
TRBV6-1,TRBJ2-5,CASSDNRDTRQETQYF
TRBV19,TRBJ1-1,CASTPRTGRTEAFF